The TCR beta chain under discussion was sequenced for a study of shared clonotypes between healthy human individuals. Study information: Each donor contributed plates that comprised three CD4 naive, three CD4 memory, two CD8 naive and one CD8 memory. Study conclusions and caveats: Generally, naive subsets (rather than memory subsets) showed larger estimated richness.

Concerning this clone itself: Its antigen is unidentified.

Profiling relied on immunoSEQ multiplex PCR, and the TCRdb table lists in-frame clones only, not all of them. This table holds millions of clones, roughly 93% found once. V dropped 6 bases and J dropped 2 bases, with 26 bases sitting between them. In germline, CDR1 is MDHEN, CDR2 SYDVKM. This CDR3 has 19 residues. Sequencing was performed on naive CD4+ T cells from PBMCs. Subset: CD45RA+ positively selected. The receptor comes from a man in his late teens or twenties in good health. Some clones in this sample may be carry-over from other donors' samples. The chain has TRBV28 and TRBJ2-1; D is perhaps TRBD2 (6 bases). In DNA, the CDR3 is TGTGCCAGCAGCCCTGTTTGGGGACTGGAGTCCAGCGCCTACAATGAGCAGTTCTTC. Amino acids: CASSPVWGLESSAYNEQFF.